Presented here are 13 T cell receptor beta chains from one specimen sequenced in a study of T cells in Graves' hyperthyroidism and ophthalmopathy. Amplified TCR beta CDR3 regions came from RNA transcripts. HTBI primers drove first-round RT-PCR of the TCR CDR3. TCRdb independently ran MiXCR on the multiplex PCR reads; one entry per CDR3 protein. The sample consists of about 460,000 distinct CDR3 sequences, 22% of them appearing once. The sample was blood. The receptors here all came from a woman aged 70-85 years with Graves' ophthalmopathy.

V usage is TRBV27 and J usage is TRBJ1-2; TRBD1 aligns across 7 bases. The CDR3 spans 15 residues. Losses at the gene ends were 7 bases for V and 2 bases for J; bases not matched to a gene: 10. Germline CDR1 and CDR2: MNHEY and SMNVEV (reference sequence). DNA of the CDR3: TGTGCCAGCACTCGAGGGGGCGCGCAAAACTATGGCTACACCTTC. Translated, it gives CASTRGGAQNYGYTF.

This clonotype has at least ten counts. The gene calls are TRBV2 and TRBJ2-3; TRBD1 matches 9 bases. Germline loops: CDR1 SNHLY, CDR2 FYNNEI. V gave up 5 bases and J gave up 1 base; unmatched junction bases: 4. The CDR3 is made up of 15 amino acids. CDR3 in DNA: TGTGCCAGCAGTAGGAGGACAGGGGGCACAGATACGCAGTATTTT. Translating gives CASSRRTGGTDTQYF.

There are many counts of this clonotype. The chain employs TRBV20-1 and TRBJ2-3; 10 bases agree with TRBD2. The V gene's germline CDR1 is DFQATT and CDR2 SNEGSKA (reference sequence). The CDR3 runs to 16 residues. V lost 6 bases to trimming and J lost 3 bases; unmatched junction nucleotides: 12. For the CDR3, the DNA is TGCAGTGCGACACAATCTTCTAGCGGGAGAACAGATACGCAGTATTTT. This encodes CSATQSSSGRTDTQYF.

The chain has TRBV19 and TRBJ1-3, with D possibly being TRBD1 (6 bases). Trimming shortened V by 4 bases and J by 2 bases, and 9 bases separated the two germline ends. CDR3 size: 14 residues. In germline, CDR1 is LNHDA, CDR2 SQIVND (reference sequence). The CDR3: CASSNGGTGNTIYF. In nucleotides, the CDR3 is TGTGCCAGTAGTAATGGGGGCACTGGAAACACCATATATTTT.

The chain carries TRBV5-1 and TRBJ1-1, with 10 bases aligning to TRBD1. The CDR3 runs 15 residues. Trimming at V came to 4 bases and at J to 1 base, leaving 4 bases not matched to a gene. Germline CDR1 reads SGHRS; CDR2 reads YFSETQ. The DNA of the CDR3 is TGCGCCAGCAGCGTCGGACAGGGGGGGAACACTGAAGCTTTCTTT. This sequence encodes CASSVGQGGNTEAFF.

This chain joins TRBV9 and TRBJ2-2; 10 positions match TRBD1. V gave up 4 bases and J gave up 6 bases; unmatched junction bases: 6. Germline CDR1 reads SGDLS; CDR2 reads YYNGEE. This CDR3 has 15 amino acids. The DNA for the CDR3 is TGTGCCAGCAGCCCATCCGGGACAGGGGCCGGGGAGCTGTTTTTT. The encoded protein is CASSPSGTGAGELFF.

The chain recombines TRBV3-1 with TRBJ2-7; D might be TRBD2 (6 bases). Germline values: CDR1 LGHDT, CDR2 YNNKEL (reference sequence). The CDR3 runs 15 residues. V was shortened by 3 bases and J by 1 base, with 13 bases between the two germline ends. CDR3 residues: CASSQGPGRSYEQYF. The DNA of the CDR3 is TGTGCCAGCAGCCAGGGACCAGGGAGGTCCTACGAGCAGTACTTC.

The chain couples TRBV6-2 or TRBV6-3 to TRBJ1-5; 9 bases line up with TRBD1. CDR3 length equals 16 residues. Germline CDR1 and CDR2: MNHEY and SVGEGT. With V trimmed by 2 bases and J by 4 bases, 6 bases remained unmatched. The CDR3 here is CASSYRGQGWNQPQHF. The CDR3, as DNA: TGTGCCAGCAGTTACCGGGGACAGGGATGGAATCAGCCCCAGCATTTT.

This clonotype was observed many times. The gene calls are TRBV3-1 and TRBJ1-5; D gene ambiguous. Trimming shortened V by 0 bases and J by 7 bases, and 13 bases separated the two germline ends. CDR3 length: 15 residues. Germline CDR1 reads LGHDT; CDR2 reads YNNKEL (reference sequence). In DNA form, the CDR3 reads TGTGCCAGCAGCCAAGACTCTTCCGCGGGGCAGCCCCAGCATTTT. Protein product: CASSQDSSAGQPQHF. The full variable domain, in which reference TRBV3-1 and TRBJ1-5 provide the parts outside the CDR3, is DTAVSQTPKYLVTQMGNDKSIKCEQNLGHDTMYWYKQDSKKFLKIMFSYNNKELIINETVPNRFSPKSPDKAHLNLHINSLELGDSAVYFCASSQDSSAGQPQHFGDGTRLSIL.

The V and J genes are TRBV5-1 and TRBJ1-1; possible D gene TRBD1, 6 bases. Deletions cut 4 bases from V and 4 bases from J, with 17 bases between. Germline lookup yields CDR1 SGHRS and CDR2 YFSETQ. This CDR3 comprises 15 residues. The CDR3 DNA reads as TGCGCCAGCAGCGTAACAACAGGGTGGAGCACTGAAGCTTTCTTT. This encodes CASSVTTGWSTEAFF.

This clonotype was counted many times. The CDR3 loop is CASSLPGQGSYEQYF. The DNA of the CDR3 is TGTGCCAGCAGTCTTCCGGGACAGGGCAGTTACGAGCAGTACTTC. The rearrangement uses TRBV28 and TRBJ2-7, with 9 bases lining up with TRBD1. With V trimmed by 5 bases and J by 4 bases, 9 bases remained unmatched. CDR1 and CDR2 (germline): MDHEN, SYDVKM. The CDR3 is made up of 15 amino acids. The full variable domain, its missing parts supplied by reference TRBV28 and TRBJ2-7, is DVKVTQSSRYLVKRTGEKVFLECVQDMDHENMFWYRQDPGLGLRLIYFSYDVKMKEKGDIPEGYSVSREKKERFSLILESASTNQTSMYLCASSLPGQGSYEQYFGPGTRLTVT.

The chain employs TRBV6-1 and TRBJ1-2, with D unclear. This CDR3 region has 13 residues. V was pared by 5 bases and J by 8 bases, with 15 bases between. Germline values: CDR1 MNHNS, CDR2 SASEGT. CDR3 in DNA: TGTGCCAGCAGTCCGGCTGGGTTGAGAGGCTACACCTTC. Encoded protein: CASSPAGLRGYTF.

This clonotype was detected a few times. The chain employs TRBV9 and TRBJ1-2; no clear D. There are 14 residues in the CDR3. Trimming stripped 1 base from V and 4 bases from J, with 11 bases between. CDR1 SGDLS and CDR2 YYNGEE come from the germline V gene. The CDR3 coding sequence is TGTGCCAGCAGCGTATCATCGGTATCCTATGGCTACACCTTC. Translating gives CASSVSSVSYGYTF.